One TCR beta chain is described in this entry. It lacks a known antigen. The read ends 3 residues before the CDR3 terminus; that terminus is restored from the germline J gene. The sample comes from a study of T cell clonality in common variable immunodeficiency (dated by TCRdb to between 2014 and 2017). The investigation overall reported the following: Even though DNA input was equal, the average per sample came to 80,000 to 100,000 unique sequences for controls compared with about 31,547 for CVID samples. Differences among patients in the CVID cohort limited the correlations between repertoire features and clinical complications. CVID TCRbeta sequences reportedly showed fewer deletions and N-nucleotide insertions and lacked highly modified clones with 13 or more V deletions. Increased TCRbeta clonality was found in CVID subjects compared with healthy controls (t-test p = 0.018), with the increase being most characteristic of about a third of subjects. Healthy controls shared more TCRbeta clones with each other than CVID subjects shared among themselves (p < 0.0001). According to the authors, figuring out what caused the increased clonality in CVID would require sequencing the repertoires of T cell subpopulations.

Equivalent amounts of genomic DNA from CVID and control samples were used as sequencing input. For every sample, a 60 bp segment covering the rearranged TCRbeta CDR3 region was amplified and then sequenced. TCRbeta amplification used the immunoSEQ assay, a bias-corrected multiplex PCR with high-throughput sequencing. For the original study's pipeline: Each unique nucleotide sequence was treated as a clone and annotated with V, D and J genes, copy number and frequency. Sequences were labeled productive if in frame, and non-productive if out of frame or containing stop codons. As previously described, clonality was calculated on the basis of Shannon's entropy. The predicted amino acid sequences of productive clones were used to derive the mean CDR3 Kyte-Doolittle hydropathy. Using the R hclust function, scaled V gene usage was clustered hierarchically with Manhattan distance and complete linkage. To assess clone sharing by CDR3 amino acid sequence, 12 repertoires per group were resampled over 100 rounds. Repertoires were searched for 65 to 75 published EBV-specific and 245 published CMV-specific TCRbeta sequences. A couple of CVID samples that yielded fewer than 10,000 sequences were excluded from the analysis, so 42 CVID repertoires were retained. TCRdb provides this immuneACCESS table in a form limited to in-frame rearrangements. Some clones are lacking; in checked studies, under half of them reflect an unresolved V gene, and why the rest are absent is not known. The V and J calls and clone size were taken over from that table, and D and trimming were inferred from the DNA. This sample was tabulated with about 45,000 clones, among which there are no singletons. The ten largest clones represent 8% to 13% of the sample.

Trimming removed 3 bases from V and 4 bases from J, leaving 13 bases between the germline ends. Its CDR3 holds 15 amino acids, cysteine through phenylalanine. The DNA covers only part of the CDR3, 36 bases in frame from base 1. CDR1 and CDR2 are drawn from the germline V gene: SGHVS, FQNEAQ. Most of the CVID patients and most of the healthy controls were of Caucasian heritage. Heparinized peripheral whole blood samples of roughly 5 to 8 ml were obtained from each donor. Genomic DNA from adults with common variable immune deficiency (CVID) and from healthy adult controls was the source for sequencing TCRbeta CDR3 repertoires. The control group was made up of approximately 22 healthy adult volunteers (around 10 male and some twelve female) whose ages ranged from 23 to 66 years, with a mean age of approximately 34. Diluted blood was density-centrifuged over Hypaque 1077 or Ficoll-Paque to isolate peripheral blood mononuclear cells. Genomic DNA was obtained from unsorted mononuclear cells through either Qiagen column purification or a centrifugation-based method.

Sequences were obtained from peripheral blood mononuclear cells. The sequence was collected from a person between 18 and 75 years old in good health. The V gene is TRBV7-8 and the J gene is TRBJ2-1; 6 matching bases give a weak D call of TRBD1. This receptor has the CDR3 CASSFRTELYNEQFF. CDR3 bases read: TGTGCCAGCAGCTTTCGGACAGAACTTTACAATGAG.